Given below is one T cell receptor beta chain in context. This entry belongs to a study of T cell responses to AZD1222 COVID-19 vaccine. CDR1 and CDR2 (germline): PRHDT, FYEKMQ (reference sequence). The ends were cut back, 1 base at V and 0 bases at J, with 12 bases in the middle. The CDR3 extends over 16 amino acids. Clones were read by immunoSEQ multiplex PCR, and TCRdb kept only the in-frame ones, dropping some. This repertoire shows fewer than 200,000 clones, roughly 92% found once; its top ten account for roughly 4%. The genes are TRBV13 and TRBJ2-5; the D gene is possibly TRBD2 (5 bases). Here the sequenced sample was peripheral blood, taken 28 days after the second dose of the MenACWY control vaccine. The TCR originated in an adult who received the MenACWY meningococcal vaccine as a control. CDR3 DNA: TGTGCCAGCAGCTTAGAAGGCGGGTCGTACCAAGAGACCCAGTACTTC. This sequence encodes CASSLEGGSYQETQYF.